Following are 26 T cell receptor beta chains from one sample sequenced in a study of blood T cells in healthy people across ages. A second 7 to 11 cycle PCR used barcoded and J-beta primers. TCRdb ran MiXCR on the 5' RACE reads and lists one entry per CDR3 protein. In the table there are over a million distinct CDR3 sequences, roughly 45% of which are singletons. Sequenced material: blood. The receptors shown here come from a young woman in good health.

Comments on this clonotype: A junction end diverges from the germline sequence, so it may reflect a read error. The rearrangement links TRBV3-1 to TRBJ2-7; D remains unclear. The CDR3 runs 12 residues. Germline CDR1 is LGHDT and CDR2 is YNNKEL (reference sequence). This chain's CDR3 is CASIQVKGEQYF. DNA for the CDR3: TGTGCCAGCATCCAAGTCAAGGGCGAGCAGTACTTC.

V gene TRBV18 combines with J gene TRBJ1-5; TRBD1 might be the D (5 bases). In germline, CDR1 is KGHSH, CDR2 LQKENI. Trimming took off 8 bases at V and 5 bases at J, with 16 bases between the two ends. CDR3 length: 14 amino acids. CDR3 residues: CASPRLGADQPQHF. In DNA form, the CDR3 reads TGTGCCAGCCCACGTTTAGGGGCGGATCAGCCCCAGCATTTT.

V gene TRBV2 combines with J gene TRBJ2-5; 7 bases fit TRBD2. CDR1 and CDR2 (germline): SNHLY, FYNNEI. Losses at the gene ends were 6 bases for V and 2 bases for J; bases not matched to a gene: 3. The CDR3 is made up of 13 amino acids. The CDR3 reads CASRPGLQETQYF. CDR3 nucleotide sequence: TGTGCCAGCAGGCCGGGACTACAAGAGACCCAGTACTTC.

This clonotype was seen a few times. V and J are TRBV20-1 and TRBJ2-1, with 9 nucleotides matching TRBD2. The germline V gene has CDR1 DFQATT and CDR2 SNEGSKA (reference sequence). Germline trimming cut 0 bases from V and 8 bases from J; bases unmatched to any gene: 14. CDR3 size: 17 residues. The CDR3 region is CSARDLRSGRLLDEQFF. CDR3 bases: TGCAGTGCTAGAGATCTCCGTAGCGGGAGATTGTTGGATGAGCAGTTCTTC.

This clonotype was picked up many times. The chain carries TRBV2 and TRBJ2-3; D gene ambiguous. CDR3 length equals 14 residues. V gave up 4 bases and J gave up 2 bases, with 10 bases separating them. Germline values: CDR1 SNHLY, CDR2 FYNNEI. CDR3: CASSVAKNTDTQYF. CDR3 in DNA: TGTGCCAGCAGTGTGGCGAAAAACACAGATACGCAGTATTTT.

The J gene is TRBJ2-6, the V gene TRBV7-9; 7 nucleotides match TRBD1. The CDR3 runs to 15 residues. The junction had 10 bases not matched to a gene; V was cut back by 10 bases and J by 4 bases. The germline V gene encodes CDR1 SEHNR and CDR2 FQNEAQ (reference sequence). The CDR3 spells CAILQGRAGANVLTF. The CDR3 DNA sequence: TGTGCCATCCTACAGGGGCGCGCGGGGGCCAACGTCCTGACTTTC. Full variable domain (outside the CDR3, taken from reference TRBV7-9 and TRBJ2-6): DTGVSQNPRHKITKRGQNVTFRCDPISEHNRLYWYRQTLGQGPEFLTYFQNEAQLEKSRLLSDRFSAERPKGSFSTLEIQRTEQGDSAMYLCAILQGRAGANVLTFGAGSRLTVL.

The chain recombines TRBV6-6 with TRBJ2-7, with a tentative D call TRBD1 (5 bases). CDR3 length: 14 amino acids. The germline CDR1 and CDR2 sequences are MNHNY and SVGAGI (reference sequence). The germline V and J ends were trimmed by 0 bases and 3 bases, with 9 bases remaining between them. CDR3 in amino acids: CASSYSRDGYEQYF. The CDR3 nucleotides read TGTGCCAGCAGTTACTCCAGGGATGGCTACGAGCAGTACTTC.

This chain joins TRBV5-1 and TRBJ2-7; 10 bases align to TRBD1. The V and J ends lost 3 bases and 6 bases, in that order; junction bases with no gene match: 6. The CDR3 sequence is 14 residues long. Germline V gene lookup returns CDR1 SGHRS and CDR2 YFSETQ. The DNA for the CDR3 is TGCGCCAGCAGCTCCGGGACAGGGGATCTCGAGCAGTACTTC. It encodes CASSSGTGDLEQYF.

This chain links TRBV2 with TRBJ1-1; D gene ambiguous. The CDR3 is made up of 10 amino acids. Germline V gene lookup returns CDR1 SNHLY and CDR2 FYNNEI. Trimming cost V 3 bases and J 8 bases, with 4 bases left between them. The CDR3 DNA reads TGTGCCAGCAGTGACAGGGAAGCTTTCTTT. Translated: CASSDREAFF.

The chain couples TRBV12-5 to TRBJ2-1, with TRBD2 as a possible D gene (6 bases). The V gene's germline CDR1 is LGHNT and CDR2 FRNRAP. Trimming removed 6 bases from V and 8 bases from J, with 20 bases in between. The CDR3 spans 15 residues. CDR3 nucleotides: TGTGCTAGTGGGAAGACGGGACTGCTGTGGGATGAGCAGTTCTTC. Translating gives CASGKTGLLWDEQFF.

The chain couples TRBV5-1 to TRBJ2-7; TRBD2 agrees at 10 bases. Germline loops: CDR1 SGHRS, CDR2 YFSETQ. This CDR3 has 14 residues. With V trimmed by 3 bases and J by 5 bases, 5 bases remained unmatched. CDR3 sequence: CASSSGTSVDEQYF. The CDR3 coding sequence is TGCGCCAGCAGCTCCGGGACTAGCGTCGACGAGCAGTACTTC.

This clonotype was counted a few times. This chain connects TRBV5-5 to TRBJ2-5; tentatively, D is TRBD1 (7 bases). Germline V gives CDR1 SGHKS, CDR2 YYEKEE (reference sequence). This CDR3 has 14 amino acids. V was pared by 6 bases and J by 4 bases, with 16 bases between. The CDR3 coding sequence is TGTGCCAGCACCTCAGGGGGGCGGGGAGAGACCCAGTACTTC. Protein: CASTSGGRGETQYF.

This clonotype was detected a few times. The rearrangement joins TRBV12-3 or TRBV12-4 to TRBJ2-2, with D tentatively TRBD1 (6 bases). V was shortened by 5 bases and J by 0 bases, with 13 bases between the two germline ends. The CDR3 is 16 amino acids. CDR3 amino acids: CASSLPGVTNTGELFF. In DNA form, the CDR3 reads TGTGCCAGCAGTCTGCCAGGGGTGACGAACACCGGGGAGCTGTTTTTT.

Here the CDR3 DNA reads TGTGCCAGCAGGAAACAGGGCAATGAGCAGTTCTTC. Its translation: CASRKQGNEQFF. This sequence joins TRBV27 and TRBJ2-1; tentatively, D is TRBD1 (6 bases). The CDR3 sequence is 12 residues long. V dropped 6 bases and J dropped 6 bases, with 9 bases sitting between them. Per the germline V gene, CDR1 is MNHEY and CDR2 is SMNVEV (reference sequence).

This clonotype was found once. The gene calls are TRBV20-1 and TRBJ2-4; 11 bases agree with TRBD1. The DNA end favors TRBJ2-7, so the J call may be wrong. The germline V gene has CDR1 DFQATT and CDR2 SNEGSKA (reference sequence). The CDR3 extends over 15 amino acids. The CDR3 spells CSATSAGTGGYEQYF. The CDR3 coding sequence is TGCAGTGCAACCTCCGCCGGGACAGGGGGCTACGAGCAGTACTTC.

V gene TRBV28 combines with J gene TRBJ2-7, with D unclear. Germline CDR1 is MDHEN and CDR2 is SYDVKM. This CDR3 spans 14 amino acids. With 5 bases removed from V and 0 bases from J, the gap between germline ends came to 11 bases. The CDR3: CASSVTDYSYEQYF. Written as DNA, the CDR3 is TGTGCCAGCAGTGTGACGGATTACTCCTACGAGCAGTACTTC. The variable domain in full, completed from reference TRBV28 and TRBJ2-7, reads DVKVTQSSRYLVKRTGEKVFLECVQDMDHENMFWYRQDPGLGLRLIYFSYDVKMKEKGDIPEGYSVSREKKERFSLILESASTNQTSMYLCASSVTDYSYEQYFGPGTRLTVT.

This clonotype was seen more than once but under ten times. The chain recombines TRBV11-2 with TRBJ2-1; possible D gene TRBD1, 6 bases. CDR3 length equals 15 residues. The V gene's germline CDR1 is SGHAT and CDR2 FQNNGV. V was pared by 3 bases and J by 5 bases, with 14 bases between. The DNA for the CDR3 is TGTGCCAGCAGCTTCTCAGGACAGTATCACAATGAGCAGTTCTTC. This encodes CASSFSGQYHNEQFF.

The count of this clonotype is one. The chain employs TRBV27 and TRBJ1-5; D might be TRBD1 (6 bases). CDR1 is MNHEY and CDR2 is SMNVEV in the germline V gene (reference sequence). The CDR3 is 16 residues long. The ends were cut back, 7 bases at V and 2 bases at J, with 18 bases in the middle. The CDR3 loop reads CASTPTGAGGNQPQHF. In nucleotides, the CDR3 is TGTGCCAGCACTCCAACGGGGGCAGGGGGCAATCAGCCCCAGCATTTT.

This rearrangement joins TRBV7-2 to TRBJ2-7, with unresolved D. Trimming cost V 4 bases and J 3 bases, with 13 bases left between them. Germline V gene lookup returns CDR1 SGHTA and CDR2 FQGNSA. The CDR3 is 14 residues long. Here the CDR3 DNA reads TGTGCCAGCAGCTCTATGCCCCACGACTACGAGCAGTACTTC. Its translation: CASSSMPHDYEQYF.

This chain uses TRBV15 with TRBJ1-4; no reliable D call. The CDR3 runs to 15 residues. V lost 4 bases and J 0 bases, leaving 9 bases between the germline ends. Germline CDR1 is LNHNV and CDR2 is YYDKDF (reference sequence). This CDR3 reads CATSKTTATNEKLFF. The CDR3 DNA sequence: TGTGCCACCAGCAAGACTACTGCAACTAATGAAAAACTGTTTTTT.

The CDR3 reads CASSRLAGGHQETQYF. CDR3 nucleotides: TGTGCCAGCAGCCGACTAGCGGGGGGCCACCAAGAGACCCAGTACTTC. The rearrangement links TRBV3-1 to TRBJ2-5; 13 nucleotides agree with TRBD2. V lost 4 bases to trimming and J lost 0 bases; unmatched junction nucleotides: 2. Germline V gives CDR1 LGHDT, CDR2 YNNKEL (reference sequence). CDR3 length: 16 residues.

The J gene is TRBJ2-4, the V gene TRBV12-3 or TRBV12-4; 7 bases are a match to TRBD2. The J segment lost 8 bases and the V segment lost 6 bases, leaving 7 bases of the junction unmatched. CDR3 size: 13 residues. CDR3 sequence: CASRHGGGYIQYF. The CDR3 coding sequence is TGTGCCAGCAGACATGGGGGGGGTTACATTCAGTACTTC.

This clonotype was seen many times. The V call is TRBV7-9, the J call TRBJ2-1; 11 bases map to TRBD2. Germline V gene data show CDR1 as SEHNR and CDR2 as FQNEAQ (reference sequence). This CDR3 has 16 residues. Trimming at V came to 2 bases and at J to 15 bases, leaving 15 bases not matched to a gene. Here the CDR3 reads CASSLRGTSGRSERFF. The CDR3 coding sequence is TGTGCCAGCAGCTTAAGGGGAACTAGCGGGAGAAGTGAACGGTTCTTC.

This clonotype showed up just a few times. The V and J genes are TRBV3-1 and TRBJ2-5; the D gene is possibly TRBD2 (6 bases). Trimming pared 2 bases from V and 5 bases from J, leaving 12 bases between. Germline CDR1 reads LGHDT; CDR2 reads YNNKEL (reference sequence). This CDR3 comprises 14 residues. This CDR3 is CASSQRISGETQYF. The CDR3 DNA follows: TGTGCCAGCAGCCAAAGGATCAGCGGGGAGACCCAGTACTTC.

V and J are TRBV20-1 and TRBJ2-1, with 9 nucleotides matching TRBD2. CDR1 DFQATT and CDR2 SNEGSKA come from the germline V gene (reference sequence). The CDR3 is made up of 16 amino acids. The V gene end was trimmed by 6 bases and the J gene end by 2 bases; junction bases not matched to a gene: 11. The CDR3 coding sequence is TGCAGTGCCGGCAGCGCGGGGGGGATCACCTACAATGAGCAGTTCTTC. Its protein is CSAGSAGGITYNEQFF.

The rearrangement uses TRBV10-3 and TRBJ2-2, with D unresolved. This CDR3 has 14 amino acids. The germline V gene encodes CDR1 ENHRY and CDR2 SYGVKD. The V and J ends lost 8 bases and 6 bases respectively, with 16 bases between them. The CDR3 is CAIGSTQGAGELFF. DNA of the CDR3: TGTGCCATCGGCTCAACACAAGGCGCCGGGGAGCTGTTTTTT.